This T cell receptor beta chain is drawn from a study of CD8+ T cells in alopecia areata. Sequencing relied on a cDNA template that was reverse transcribed from extracted RNA. Here immunoSEQ multiplex PCR was the method, and the copy in TCRdb shows in-frame clones only, minus some. The top ten hold 20% to 25% of the sample, which has 90,000 to 120,000 clones, 45% to 70% seen once. Germline CDR1 and CDR2: SGHVS and FQNEAQ. With V trimmed by 4 bases and J by 1 base, 13 bases remained unmatched. The CDR3 extends over 19 amino acids. This chain uses TRBV7-8 with TRBJ2-4; 10 nucleotides align to TRBD1. This receptor was obtained from a human donor in good health. The sample comprised CD8+ T cells sorted from blood. The CDR3, as DNA: TGTGCCAGCAGCTCACTCCGGGACAGGGGATATATGGCCAAAAACATTCAGTACTTC. It is translated as CASSSLRDRGYMAKNIQYF.